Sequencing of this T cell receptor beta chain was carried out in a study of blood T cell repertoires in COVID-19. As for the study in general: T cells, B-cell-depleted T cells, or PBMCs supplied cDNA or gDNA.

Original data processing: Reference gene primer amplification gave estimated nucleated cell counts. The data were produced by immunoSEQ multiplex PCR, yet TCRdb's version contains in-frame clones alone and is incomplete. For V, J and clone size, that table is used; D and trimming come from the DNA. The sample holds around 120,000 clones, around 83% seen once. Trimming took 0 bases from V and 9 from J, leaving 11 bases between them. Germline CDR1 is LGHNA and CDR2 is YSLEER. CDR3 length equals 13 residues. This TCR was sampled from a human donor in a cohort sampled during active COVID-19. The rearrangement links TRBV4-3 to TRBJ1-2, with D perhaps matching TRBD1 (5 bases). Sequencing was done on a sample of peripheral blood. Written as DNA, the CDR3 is TGCGCCAGCAGCCAAGAGGTGGGGGGGAGCTACACCTTC. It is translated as CASSQEVGGSYTF.